The 15 T cell receptor beta chains below come from one sample, sequenced in a study of blood T cell repertoires in COVID-19. The repertoire was sequenced with immunoSEQ multiplex PCR; TCRdb's copy has only in-frame clones and lacks some. This table holds tens of thousands of clones, about 85% found once. The source material was peripheral blood. These TCRs come from a woman aged 45-59 years with COVID-19, enrolled during active disease.

The chain uses TRBV27 and TRBJ2-7, with 8 bases aligning to TRBD1. Germline CDR1 is MNHEY and CDR2 is SMNVEV (reference sequence). The CDR3 length is 13 residues. V lost 5 bases to trimming and J lost 6 bases; unmatched junction nucleotides: 6. The CDR3 nucleotides are TGTGCCAGCAGTCCTGGGACAGGTGCCGAGCAGTACTTC. It encodes CASSPGTGAEQYF.

V is TRBV9 and J is TRBJ2-2; the match to TRBD2 covers 14 bases. The CDR3 has 16 residues. Germline-derived CDR1 and CDR2 are SGDLS and YYNGEE. V was pared by 4 bases and J by 4 bases, with 3 bases of the junction left unmatched. This CDR3 is CASSLTSGRVTGELFF. CDR3 sequence (DNA): TGTGCCAGCAGCCTGACTAGCGGGAGGGTCACCGGGGAGCTGTTTTTT.

This rearrangement joins TRBV6-5 to TRBJ2-7, with a weak D call TRBD1 (6 bases). The germline CDR1 and CDR2 sequences are MNHEY and SVGAGI. Trimming pared 10 bases from V and 1 base from J, leaving 20 bases between. This CDR3 contains 15 residues. CDR3 bases: TGTGCCACCCGGCAACCTGGGGGCGGATCCTACGAGCAGTACTTC. Amino acids: CATRQPGGGSYEQYF.

The CDR3 sequence is CASSSGWSTDTQYF. CDR3 nucleotides: TGTGCCAGCAGTAGCGGGTGGAGCACAGATACGCAGTATTTT. This chain connects TRBV2 to TRBJ2-3, with D possibly TRBD2 on 6 matching bases. Germline lookup yields CDR1 SNHLY and CDR2 FYNNEI. This CDR3 region has 14 residues. Between the trimmed V and J ends, which lost 5 bases and 0 bases, there was a span of 9 bases.

The V call is TRBV9, the J call TRBJ2-7; 14 nucleotides agree with TRBD2. The CDR3 extends over 16 amino acids. The ends lost 4 bases at V and 3 bases at J; junction bases unmatched: 6. Germline values: CDR1 SGDLS, CDR2 YYNGEE. This chain's CDR3 is CASSPGLAGGFYEQYF. The CDR3 DNA follows: TGTGCCAGCAGCCCCGGACTAGCGGGAGGTTTCTACGAGCAGTACTTC.

The chain has TRBV5-8 and TRBJ2-2; D call uncertain. Germline lookup yields CDR1 SGHTS and CDR2 YDEGEE. The germline V and J ends were trimmed by 1 base and 4 bases, with 5 bases remaining between them. CDR3 length: 13 amino acids. The CDR3 DNA sequence: TGTGCCAGCAGCTTGTATAGCACCGGGGAGCTGTTTTTT. Encoded protein: CASSLYSTGELFF. Full variable domain (missing parts from reference TRBV5-8 and TRBJ2-2): EAGVTQSPTHLIKTRGQQATLRCSPISGHTSVYWYQQALGLGLQFLLWYDEGEERNRGNFPPRFSGRQFPNYSSELNVNALELEDSALYLCASSLYSTGELFFGEGSRLTVL.

This chain connects TRBV7-3 to TRBJ1-1; D may be TRBD1 (6 bases). This CDR3 contains 12 residues. V gave up 5 bases and J gave up 7 bases, with 11 bases separating them. Germline values: CDR1 SGHTA, CDR2 FQGTGA. The CDR3 bases are TGTGCCAGCAGCCCCGGGACACGTGAAGCTTTCTTT. It translates to CASSPGTREAFF. Looking up the rest from reference TRBV7-3 and TRBJ1-1 gives the full variable domain: GAGVSQTPSNKVTEKGKYVELRCDPISGHTALYWYRQSLGQGPEFLIYFQGTGAADDSGLPNDRFFAVRPEGSVSTLKIQRTERGDSAVYLCASSPGTREAFFGQGTRLTVV.

The chain uses TRBV7-9 and TRBJ2-1; 7 bases map to TRBD2. The trim removed 4 bases at V and 8 bases at J, leaving 14 bases unmatched. Germline V gives CDR1 SEHNR, CDR2 FQNEAQ (reference sequence). CDR3 size: 16 residues. The CDR3 DNA sequence: TGTGCCAGCAGCTCCGGCAGGACTAGAAATTCCCATGAGCAGTTCTTC. It encodes CASSSGRTRNSHEQFF.

The chain uses TRBV11-2 and TRBJ1-6; the match to TRBD1 covers 9 bases. The CDR3 covers 14 residues. CDR1 and CDR2 (germline): SGHAT, FQNNGV. Trimming took 3 bases from V and 7 from J; bases not matched to a gene: 1. The CDR3 loop is CASSFGTGNSPLHF. The CDR3 nucleotides are TGTGCCAGCAGCTTTGGGACAGGGAATTCACCCCTCCACTTT.

This chain links TRBV27 with TRBJ1-5; 7 bases agree with TRBD1. In germline, CDR1 is MNHEY, CDR2 SMNVEV (reference sequence). V shed 5 bases, J shed 5 bases, and the junction held 21 bases outside the gene matches. The CDR3 length is 19 residues. The CDR3, as DNA: TGTGCCAGCAGTGCCCGCCCCCCAACAGGGGTTGTCGGGGATCAGCCCCAGCATTTT. Residues: CASSARPPTGVVGDQPQHF.

The chain recombines TRBV7-2 with TRBJ2-2, with a tentative D call TRBD2 (6 bases). This CDR3 contains 14 residues. Looked up from germline, CDR1 is SGHTA and CDR2 is FQGNSA. Trimming shortened V by 5 bases and J by 1 base, and 8 bases separated the two germline ends. In DNA form, the CDR3 reads TGTGCCAGCAGCCCGGGACTGAACACCGGGGAGCTGTTTTTT. Translated, it gives CASSPGLNTGELFF. The full variable domain, with the rest looked up from reference TRBV7-2 and TRBJ2-2, is GAGVSQSPSNKVTEKGKDVELRCDPISGHTALYWYRQSLGQGLEFLIYFQGNSAPDKSGLPSDRFSAERTGGSVSTLTIQRTQQEDSAVYLCASSPGLNTGELFFGEGSRLTVL.

This clone was found a few times. V and J are TRBV2 and TRBJ2-5, with D uncertain. The CDR3 runs 13 residues. Germline CDR1 is SNHLY and CDR2 is FYNNEI. The ends were cut back, 2 bases at V and 7 bases at J, with 11 bases in the middle. Written as DNA, the CDR3 is TGTGCCAGCAGTGAACAGTTAAGGAGGACCCAGTACTTC. It translates to CASSEQLRRTQYF.

The chain uses TRBV19 and TRBJ1-2, with D maybe TRBD1 (5 bases). V lost 3 bases and J 8 bases, leaving 16 bases between the germline ends. The CDR3 is made up of 14 amino acids. From germline, CDR1 is LNHDA and CDR2 SQIVND (reference sequence). The CDR3 DNA is TGTGCCAGTAGTATCCGTGTCCAGGGAAACGGCTACACCTTC. Translated: CASSIRVQGNGYTF.

The chain links TRBV7-2 to TRBJ1-2, with 11 bases fitting TRBD1. Germline loops: CDR1 SGHTA, CDR2 FQGNSA. The CDR3 consists of 14 residues. V lost 6 bases and J lost 4; bases outside the gene matches: 4. Written as DNA, the CDR3 is TGTGCCAGCAGTCAGGACAGGGGGCCCTATGGCTACACCTTC. It translates to CASSQDRGPYGYTF.

The rearrangement uses TRBV5-1 and TRBJ1-3; no definite D call. The CDR3 loop spans 16 amino acids. Trimming shortened V by 0 bases and J by 7 bases, and 17 bases separated the two germline ends. From germline, CDR1 is SGHRS and CDR2 YFSETQ. This chain's CDR3 is CASSLGGGPGRNTIYF. CDR3 nucleotides: TGCGCCAGCAGCTTGGGAGGTGGCCCCGGGAGGAACACCATATATTTT.